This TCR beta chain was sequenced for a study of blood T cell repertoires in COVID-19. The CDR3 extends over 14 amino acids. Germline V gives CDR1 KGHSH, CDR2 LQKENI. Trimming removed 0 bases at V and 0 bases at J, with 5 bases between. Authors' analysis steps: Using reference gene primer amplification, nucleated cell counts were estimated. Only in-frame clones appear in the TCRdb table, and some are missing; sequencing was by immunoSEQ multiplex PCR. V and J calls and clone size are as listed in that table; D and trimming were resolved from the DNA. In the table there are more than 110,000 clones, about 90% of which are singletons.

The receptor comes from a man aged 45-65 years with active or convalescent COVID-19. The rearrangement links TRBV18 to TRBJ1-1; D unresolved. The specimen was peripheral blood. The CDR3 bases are TGTGCCAGCTCACCACCCGGGGTGAACACTGAAGCTTTCTTT. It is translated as CASSPPGVNTEAFF. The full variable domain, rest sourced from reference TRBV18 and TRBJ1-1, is NAGVMQNPRHLVRRRGQEARLRCSPMKGHSHVYWYRQLPEEGLKFMVYLQKENIIDESGMPKERFSAEFPKEGPSILRIQQVVRGDSAAYFCASSPPGVNTEAFFGQGTRLTVV.